This T cell receptor (beta chain) was obtained from a study of blood T cell repertoires in COVID-19. Overall study context: In each case, the material was cDNA or gDNA derived from T cells, B-cell-depleted T cells, or PBMCs.

The authors' processing: Nucleated cell number was recorded as an estimate derived from reference gene primer amplification. The table came from immunoSEQ multiplex PCR; TCRdb's copy has only in-frame clones and leaves some out. For V, J and clone size, that table is used; D and trimming come from the DNA. The data contain roughly 150,000 clones, about 85% of them singletons. Seattle enrolled patients during active infection and tracked them longitudinally. This CDR3 has 14 amino acids. Trimming at V came to 8 bases and at J to 3 bases, leaving 5 bases not matched to a gene. Germline V gene sequence: CDR1 LGHDT, CDR2 YNNKEL (reference sequence).

Specimen: peripheral blood. The chain uses TRBV3-1 (or the pseudogene TRBV3-2) and TRBJ2-2, with 8 bases identical to TRBD2. This TCR derives from a woman of 80 years or more with COVID-19, enrolled during active disease. CDR3 residues: CASFAGGHTGELFF. The CDR3 nucleotides read TGTGCCAGCTTCGCGGGAGGCCACACCGGGGAGCTGTTTTTT.